These T cell receptor beta chains were read from a single sample in a study of T cells expressing NK-cell markers. From its re-call of the 5' RACE reads, TCRdb lists each CDR3 protein once, without DNA. Recorded here are 150,000 to 180,000 distinct CDR3 sequences; the top ten clones represent around 37%. The sequencing input was blood T cells: a sorted CD56 or NKG2C T cell subset, CD4+ or CD8+ T cells, or bulk PBMC T cells (not recorded which). These receptors came from a woman in her 50s in good health. Both conserved end residues are part of each CDR3.

TRBV28	TRBJ2-1	CASGLTGTIYNEQFF
TRBV12-3/TRBV12-4	TRBJ2-1	CASSLGAGGNEQFF
TRBV6-6	TRBJ1-1	CASGTGRAEAFF
TRBV2	TRBJ1-2	CASSPGVPYGYTF
TRBV7-9	TRBJ2-1	CASSSDSSYNEQFF
TRBV4-1	TRBJ2-1	CASSLGLDSYNEQFF
TRBV7-9	TRBJ2-1	CASSLELAVDNEQFF
TRBV12-3/TRBV12-4	TRBJ2-5	CASVPRGGWETQYF
TRBV4-1	TRBJ2-7	CASSHEQGSLTEQYF
TRBV25-1	TRBJ2-1	CASQVLDTSYNEQFF
TRBV10-2	TRBJ2-2	CASHLSGRALDGELFF